The clone carrying this T cell receptor beta chain was recorded many times. V gave up 5 bases and J gave up 2 bases, with 10 bases separating them. This CDR3 is 13 amino acids long. This specimen belongs to a study of blood T cells in healthy people across ages. Sample-barcoded 5' priming and a J-beta primer mix drove a second PCR of about 7 to 12 cycles. TCRdb reanalysed the 5' RACE reads using MiXCR and keeps one entry per CDR3 protein. Here the sample spans over 950,000 distinct CDR3 sequences, roughly two fifths being singletons. This TCR derives from a man younger than 35 in good health. The J gene is TRBJ2-7, the V gene TRBV12-3 or TRBV12-4; TRBD1 is a possible D gene (6 bases). Specimen: blood. The CDR3 bases are TGTGCCAGCAGTCAGGGGTTAGCCTACGAGCAGTACTTC. Its protein is CASSQGLAYEQYF.